A selection of T cell receptor beta chains follows, all from one sample in a study of cytomegalovirus exposure and HLA in healthy donors. Libraries were prepared by immunoSEQ multiplex PCR; TCRdb keeps only in-frame clonotypes and omits some of them. The table has some 160,000 clones, 88% seen once. Sequenced material: PBMCs. Receptors were obtained from a man between 18 and 29 years old in good health and CMV-seronegative. CDR3s include the opening cysteine and the closing phenylalanine or tryptophan. A D gene is named only where the DNA matches it firmly. Where a row states a size, it is once, few, many or the class of an expanded clone; other rows omit it.

>NA|TRBV4-2|TRBJ2-2|TRBD2
TGTGCCAGCAGCCGTATGACTAGCGGAAACACCGGGGAGCTGTTTTTT
CASSRMTSGNTGELFF
>NA|TRBV7-6|TRBJ2-7|NA
TGTGCCAGCAGTGTGGACAGTTCCTACGAGCAGTACTTC
CASSVDSSYEQYF
>NA|TRBV4-1|TRBJ2-2|TRBD2
TGCGCCAGCAGCCTCCTCGGGGGGGCGGACACCGGGGAGCTGTTTTTT
CASSLLGGADTGELFF
>NA|TRBV5-6|TRBJ2-1|TRBD1
TGTGCCAGCAGTCCAGACAGGGGGCTTTACAATGAGCAGTTCTTC
CASSPDRGLYNEQFF
>NA|TRBV6-6|TRBJ1-5|NA
TGTGCCAGCAGCTCCGGGACACACAATCAGCCCCAGCATTTT
CASSSGTHNQPQHF
>NA|TRBV5-4|TRBJ1-1|NA
TGTGCCAGCAGCTTAGGTTCGGGGGGGCTGAACACTGAAGCTTTCTTT
CASSLGSGGLNTEAFF
>NA|TRBV5-5|TRBJ1-1|NA
TGTGCCAGCAGCTTAACGGAAGGACTGACATTTTTTACTGAAGCTTTCTTT
CASSLTEGLTFFTEAFF
>NA|TRBV5-1|TRBJ1-3|NA
TGCGCCAGCAGCGGGGCTTATAGGGACGGAGGGGGAAACACCATATATTTT
CASSGAYRDGGGNTIYF
>NA|TRBV7-9|TRBJ2-7|NA
TGTGCCAGCAGCTTAACGCGGGACAGATACTACGAGCAGTACTTC
CASSLTRDRYYEQYF
>NA|TRBV18|TRBJ1-4|TRBD1
TGTGCCAGCTCACCCACAGGGGTTCCTAATGAAAAACTGTTTTTT
CASSPTGVPNEKLFF
>NA|TRBV6-5|TRBJ1-5|NA
TGTGCCAGCAGCCTCCCCGGTCAGCCCCAGCATTTT
CASSLPGQPQHF
>NA|TRBV4-3|TRBJ2-7|NA
TGCGCCAGCAGCCAAGGAGTAGGTGAGGGACAAAACGAGCAGTACTTC
CASSQGVGEGQNEQYF
>NA|TRBV7-2|TRBJ2-7|NA
TGTGCCAGCAGCCCAGGGGCAGCGGTACCCTACGAGCAGTACTTC
CASSPGAAVPYEQYF
>NA|TRBV5-4|TRBJ2-7|NA
TGTGCCAGCAGCCTCCCGGGATACGAGCAGTACTTC
CASSLPGYEQYF
>NA|TRBV2|TRBJ2-2|TRBD1
TGTGCCACGGGACAGGGAGTCACCGGGGAGCTGTTTTTT
CATGQGVTGELFF
>NA|TRBV14|TRBJ2-1|NA
TGTGCCAGCAGCCAGGGGAGGTGGGGAGACAATGAGCAGTTCTTC
CASSQGRWGDNEQFF
>NA|TRBV28|TRBJ1-4|TRBD1
TGTGCCAGCAGTGGAGGGGGCGCGACTAATGAAAAACTGTTTTTT
CASSGGGATNEKLFF
>NA|TRBV4-2|TRBJ1-4|NA
TGTGCCAGCAGCCAAGATTTAACAGGGTGGGATGAAAAACTGTTTTTT
CASSQDLTGWDEKLFF
>NA|TRBV28|TRBJ1-3|NA
TGTGCCAGCAGTCCCGGGGGGTTCTCTGGAAACACCATATATTTT
CASSPGGFSGNTIYF
>once|TRBV7-9|TRBJ1-1|NA
TGTGCCAGCAGCTTAGGGTTGGTCAGGGTGAACACTGAAGCTTTCTTT
CASSLGLVRVNTEAFF
>NA|TRBV6-1|TRBJ2-4|NA
TGTGCCAGCAGTGAAGGGGCAGGGGGGCCATTGGGCATTCAGTACTTC
CASSEGAGGPLGIQYF
>NA|TRBV7-9|TRBJ1-2|TRBD1
TGTGCCAGCAGCTTAGACATTCCAGGGGGTTCCTACACCTTC
CASSLDIPGGSYTF
>NA|TRBV7-8|TRBJ2-2|NA
TGTGCCAGCAGCTTTCAGGGTGGCACCGGGGAGCTGTTTTTT
CASSFQGGTGELFF
>NA|TRBV7-2|TRBJ2-3|TRBD1
TGTGCCAGCAGTTTACCGGGACAGGCCACAGATACGCAGTATTTT
CASSLPGQATDTQYF
>NA|TRBV6-6|TRBJ1-1|TRBD1
TGTGCCAGCAGTCCAGGGACAGGGAACACTGAAGCTTTCTTT
CASSPGTGNTEAFF
>few|TRBV4-1|TRBJ1-1|TRBD1
TGCGCCAGCAGCCAAGAAACAGGGGAGACCACTGAAGCTTTCTTT
CASSQETGETTEAFF
>NA|TRBV4-3|TRBJ1-2|NA
TGCGCCAGCAGCCAAGAGATGGGGCGCGGCTATGGCTACACCTTC
CASSQEMGRGYGYTF
>NA|TRBV19|TRBJ1-4|NA
TGTGCCAGTATTAACCCCGGGGAAAATGAAAAACTGTTTTTT
CASINPGENEKLFF
>NA|TRBV5-1|TRBJ2-5|NA
TGCGCCAGCAGCTTGATGTCCAGGGCTGAGACCCAGTACTTC
CASSLMSRAETQYF
>NA|TRBV6-1|TRBJ1-2|NA
TGTGCCAGCAGCCTCTTGGCAGTCTATGGCTACACCTTC
CASSLLAVYGYTF
>NA|TRBV9|TRBJ2-7|NA
TGTGCCAGCAGCAACGCAGTTGGTTTGGAGCAGTACTTC
CASSNAVGLEQYF